This TCR beta chain is from a study of shared clonotypes between healthy human individuals. General observations from the study: The genetic and exposure-history diversity represented was limited by few donors.

As concerns this clone: Its antigen is not known.

Sequencing used immunoSEQ multiplex PCR; TCRdb keeps in-frame clones, though not all of them. The sample has about 710,000 clones, around 73% seen once. The clonotype comes from a woman aged 30 to 39 in good health. The sequenced sample consisted of memory CD4+ T cells sorted from blood. Sample subset: CD45RA-negative fraction.

The CDR3 nucleotides are TGCAGCGTTGAAGATCAGAGGGGGGCGCCCCAGCATTTT. Translated, it gives CSVEDQRGAPQHF. The chain employs TRBV29-1 and TRBJ1-5; maybe TRBD1 (6 bases). V lost 0 bases, J lost 9 bases, and 12 bases lay in between. CDR3 size: 13 residues. Germline V CDR1 and CDR2: SQVTM, ANQGSEA. The entire variable domain, with the rest obtained from reference TRBV29-1 and TRBJ1-5, is as follows: SAVISQKPSRDICQRGTSLTIQCQVDSQVTMMFWYRQQPGQSLTLIATANQGSEATYESGFVIDKFPISRPNLTFSTLTVSNMSPEDSSIYLCSVEDQRGAPQHFGDGTRLSIL.